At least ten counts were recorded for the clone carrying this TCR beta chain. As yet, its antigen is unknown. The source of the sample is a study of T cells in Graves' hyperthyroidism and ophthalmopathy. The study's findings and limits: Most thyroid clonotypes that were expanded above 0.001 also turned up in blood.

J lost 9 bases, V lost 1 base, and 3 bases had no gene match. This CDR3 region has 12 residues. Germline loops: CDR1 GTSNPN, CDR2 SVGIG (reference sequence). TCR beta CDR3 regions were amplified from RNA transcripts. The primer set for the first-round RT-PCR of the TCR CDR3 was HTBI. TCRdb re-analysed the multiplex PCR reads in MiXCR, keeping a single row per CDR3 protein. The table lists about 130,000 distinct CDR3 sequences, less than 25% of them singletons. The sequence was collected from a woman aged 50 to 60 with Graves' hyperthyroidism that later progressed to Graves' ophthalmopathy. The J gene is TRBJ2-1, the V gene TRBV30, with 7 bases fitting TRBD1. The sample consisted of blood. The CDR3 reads CAWSETGLEQFF. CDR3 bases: TGTGCCTGGAGTGAGACAGGGCTTGAGCAGTTCTTC.